This section outlines one T cell receptor (beta chain) sequence together with its context. This entry comes from a study of blood T cell repertoires in COVID-19. Overall study context: Spain, Italy and the United States supplied samples that represented acute and convalescent COVID-19. Sample material is recorded as cDNA or gDNA derived from T cells, B-cell-depleted T cells, or PBMCs.

Per the authors' pipeline: Scientists estimated how many nucleated cells there were by amplifying reference gene primers. Clones were read by immunoSEQ multiplex PCR, and TCRdb kept only the in-frame ones, dropping some. The V and J calls and clone size are taken from that table; D and trimming were inferred from the DNA. The sample lists approximately 61,000 clones; approximately 83% were seen once. The germline V gene encodes CDR1 SGHVS and CDR2 FQNEAQ. This CDR3 comprises 15 residues. The V and J ends lost 4 bases and 0 bases, in that order; junction bases with no gene match: 1. This rearrangement joins TRBV7-8 to TRBJ2-7, with 12 bases aligning to TRBD2. Sequences were obtained from peripheral blood. This clonotype was obtained from a human donor in a cohort sampled during active COVID-19. CDR3 sequence reads: CASSSSGRGSYEQYF. The CDR3 region has the DNA TGTGCCAGCAGCTCTAGCGGGAGGGGCTCCTACGAGCAGTACTTC.